This is a list of T cell receptor beta chains from one sample in a study of blood T cell repertoires in COVID-19. The table came from immunoSEQ multiplex PCR; TCRdb's copy has only in-frame clones and leaves some out. The data hold 250,000 to 300,000 clones, with around four fifths observed a single time. The sample was peripheral blood. These receptors all stem from a man between 60 and 75 years old who had recovered from COVID-19. Both conserved end residues are trimmed from each CDR3. Not all rows give a size; the values are once, few, many and, for expanded clones, a class.

V gene	clone size	CDR3 protein
TRBV2	-	ASSERDSRADTQY
TRBV18	few	ASSPTGTGGSGANVLT
TRBV20-1	-	SASVLAGGGEQF
TRBV10-2	-	ASSEQIMRNGYT
TRBV28	once	ASSLSGVGEAF
TRBV25-1	many	ASRGGSLNTEAF
TRBV7-2	-	ASSDIAFTDTQY
TRBV28	-	ASGSPGLAQY
TRBV18	-	ASSRTGELASSNQPQH
TRBV5-1	-	ASSADSLSYEQY
TRBV18	-	ASSRSDSPLH
TRBV6-4	-	ASSRGQGYEQY
TRBV18	-	ASSPLGRPDYYEQY
TRBV6-4	-	ASSDPGVQPQH
TRBV6-5	-	ASSYGGGRSGNTIY
TRBV6-6	-	ASTARQANTEAF
TRBV25-1	-	ASSISGLQF
TRBV15	-	ATSSIGPNTGELF
TRBV11-2	-	ASSPGTSGGVQETQY
TRBV5-5	-	ASSPGGSSYNEQF
TRBV24-1	-	ATSDSRVGYT
TRBV2	-	ASSDPGLASEQF
TRBV19	-	ASSTYDSPNQPQH
TRBV6-5	once	ASSLLGGQETQY